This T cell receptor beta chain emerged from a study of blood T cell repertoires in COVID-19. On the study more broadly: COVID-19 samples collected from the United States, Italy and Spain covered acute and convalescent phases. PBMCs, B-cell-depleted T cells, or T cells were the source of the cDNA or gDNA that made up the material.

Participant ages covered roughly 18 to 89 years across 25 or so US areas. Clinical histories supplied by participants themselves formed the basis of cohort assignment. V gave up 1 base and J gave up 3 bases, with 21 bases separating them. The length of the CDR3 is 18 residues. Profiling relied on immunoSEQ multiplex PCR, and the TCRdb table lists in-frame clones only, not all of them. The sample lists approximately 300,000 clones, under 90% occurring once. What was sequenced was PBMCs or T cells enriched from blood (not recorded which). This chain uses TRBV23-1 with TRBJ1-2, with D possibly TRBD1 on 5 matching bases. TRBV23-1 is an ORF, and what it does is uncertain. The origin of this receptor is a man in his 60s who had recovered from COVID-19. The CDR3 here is CASSQWRLTYRFYYGYTF. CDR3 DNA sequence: TGCGCCAGCAGTCAATGGCGCCTGACCTACAGGTTCTACTATGGCTACACCTTC.